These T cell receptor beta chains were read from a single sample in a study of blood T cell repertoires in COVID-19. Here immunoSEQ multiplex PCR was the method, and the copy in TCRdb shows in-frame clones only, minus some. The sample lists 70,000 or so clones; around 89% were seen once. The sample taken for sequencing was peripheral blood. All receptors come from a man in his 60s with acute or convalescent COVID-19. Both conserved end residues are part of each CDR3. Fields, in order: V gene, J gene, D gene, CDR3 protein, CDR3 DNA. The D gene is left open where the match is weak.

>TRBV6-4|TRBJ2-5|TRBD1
CASRTRDSLPPIGETQYF
TGTGCCAGCAGGACCCGGGACAGCCTACCCCCAATCGGAGAGACCCAGTACTTC
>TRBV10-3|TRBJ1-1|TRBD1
CAISQPPGTVGLNTEAFF
TGTGCCATCAGCCAACCCCCGGGGACAGTCGGACTAAACACTGAAGCTTTCTTT
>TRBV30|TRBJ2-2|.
CAWSYAGNTGELFF
TGTGCCTGGAGTTATGCAGGGAACACCGGGGAGCTGTTTTTT
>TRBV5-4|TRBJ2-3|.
CASSFPLSRDTQYF
TGTGCCAGCAGCTTCCCACTGAGCCGGGATACGCAGTATTTT
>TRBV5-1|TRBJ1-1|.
CASSPRGMNTEAFF
TGCGCCAGCAGCCCGAGAGGGATGAACACTGAAGCTTTCTTT
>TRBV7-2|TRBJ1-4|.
CASSPPLRTADEKLFF
TGTGCCAGCAGCCCCCCCCTTAGGACAGCAGATGAAAAACTGTTTTTT
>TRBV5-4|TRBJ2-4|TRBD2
CASRRAGGRNIQYF
TGTGCCAGCAGGAGAGCGGGGGGGCGGAACATTCAGTACTTC
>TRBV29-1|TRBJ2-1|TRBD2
CSVENSGTYEQFF
TGCAGCGTTGAAAACAGCGGGACCTATGAGCAGTTCTTC
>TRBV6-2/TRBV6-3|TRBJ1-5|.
CASSYGGVVQPQHF
TGTGCCAGCAGTTACGGCGGTGTGGTTCAGCCCCAGCATTTT
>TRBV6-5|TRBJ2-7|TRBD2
CASQRLATEQYF
TGTGCCAGCCAAAGACTAGCCACCGAGCAGTACTTC
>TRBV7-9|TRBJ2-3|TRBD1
CASSLDRDADTQYF
TGTGCCAGCAGCTTGGACAGGGACGCAGATACGCAGTATTTT